These T cell receptor beta chains were read from a single sample in a study of regulatory T cells in long-lasting Graves disease. TCRdb fed the multiplex PCR reads into MiXCR, producing one record per CDR3 protein. The sample carries over 300,000 distinct CDR3 sequences, about 16% recorded once. The material was peripheral blood mononuclear cells (PBMCs), obtained at new diagnosis, from a patient treated with antithyroid drugs. Receptor source: a female donor with Graves disease. The CDR3 runs from the conserved cysteine through the conserved F or W. The order of the fields is V gene, J gene, clone size, D gene, CDR3 DNA, CDR3 protein. The D gene is left open where the match is weak. Clone size is shown for a subset of rows, as once, few, many or a class of expanded clone.

>TRBV19|TRBJ1-5|-|TRBD1
TGTGCCAGTAGTATAGGAACAGGGGAGAGGTGGCAGCCCCAGCATTTT
CASSIGTGERWQPQHF
>TRBV6-1|TRBJ1-1|many|-
TGTGCCAGCAGGGCAGGGGCGGACACTGAAGCTTTCTTT
CASRAGADTEAFF
>TRBV29-1|TRBJ1-4|-|TRBD1
TGCAGCGTTGAAGGGGGGACAGATGAAAAACTGTTTTTT
CSVEGGTDEKLFF
>TRBV5-1|TRBJ2-5|-|TRBD2
TGCGCCAGCAAGGCGGGAGATGGGCAAGAGACCCAGTACTTC
CASKAGDGQETQYF
>TRBV28|TRBJ2-3|many|-
TGTGCCAGCAGGCGGACGAGCACAGATACGCAGTATTTT
CASRRTSTDTQYF
>TRBV27|TRBJ1-5|many|-
TGTGCCAGCAGTTTCAAGGATCAGCCCCAGCATTTT
CASSFKDQPQHF
>TRBV5-1|TRBJ2-5|many|-
TGCGCCAGCAGCTTTGAGGCTCCCGTTGAAACCCAGTACTTC
CASSFEAPVETQYF
>TRBV4-1|TRBJ1-1|many|-
TGCGCCAGCCGGTACATCATGAACACTGAAGCTTTCTTT
CASRYIMNTEAFF
>TRBV2|TRBJ2-2|-|TRBD1
TGTGCCAGCACTACGGACAGGGGGCGCGACACCGGGGAGCTGTTTTTT
CASTTDRGRDTGELFF
>TRBV11-2|TRBJ2-3|many|-
TGTGCCAGCAGCATGGAGGGACCCCAGGATACGCAGTATTTT
CASSMEGPQDTQYF
>TRBV20-1|TRBJ2-1|many|-
TGCAGTGCTAGAGATACGTCGGCTAGCCTCGACAATGAGCAGTTCTTC
CSARDTSASLDNEQFF
>TRBV29-1|TRBJ2-1|many|-
TGTGGTACTCGACAGAGCTCCTACAATGAGCAGTTCTTC
CGTRQSSYNEQFF
>TRBV9|TRBJ1-1|many|-
TGTGCCAGTGCAGTGGGATTGAACACTGAAGCTTTCTTT
CASAVGLNTEAFF
>TRBV7-3|TRBJ1-1|many|-
TGTGCCAGCAGGAAAGGGTCCAATGGAGCTTTCTTT
CASRKGSNGAFF
>TRBV29-1|TRBJ2-3|many|TRBD2
TGCAGCGGGGAGACTAGCGGGGTAGCAGATACGCAGTATTTT
CSGETSGVADTQYF
>TRBV7-9|TRBJ2-7|many|TRBD2
TGTGCCAGCAGCCAAAGCGGGGGAAATGTCGACGAGCAGTACTTC
CASSQSGGNVDEQYF
>TRBV20-1|TRBJ2-3|many|TRBD2
TGCAGTGCTAAAGGGGCTGCGGGAGGGCCGAATACGCAGTATTTT
CSAKGAAGGPNTQYF
>TRBV29-1|TRBJ2-4|many|TRBD2
TGCAGCGTTGATACAGCGGGGGGGCCGTTAGCCAAAAACATTCAGTACTTC
CSVDTAGGPLAKNIQYF
>TRBV24-1|TRBJ2-2|-|TRBD2
TGTGCCACCAGTGCTTTTAGCGGGGCCTGGACCGGGGAGCTGTTTTTT
CATSAFSGAWTGELFF
>TRBV20-1|TRBJ1-5|many|-
TGCAGTGTAGGAGTACAGCCCCAGCATTTT
CSVGVQPQHF
>TRBV27|TRBJ1-1|many|-
TGTGCCAGCAGTTTCGGACCCCGGTCGAACACTGAAGCTTTCTTT
CASSFGPRSNTEAFF
>TRBV27|TRBJ2-7|many|-
TGTGCCAGCAGTCCCTCGGGGAGGAGTCAGCAGTACTTC
CASSPSGRSQQYF
>TRBV12-3/TRBV12-4|TRBJ1-4|many|-
TGTGCCAGCAGATCCGGGATCTCATTTGAAAAACTGTTTTTT
CASRSGISFEKLFF
>TRBV4-3|TRBJ2-5|many|TRBD2
TGCGCCAGCAGCCAAGATTACGGGAGGGTCCAAGAGACCCAGTACTTC
CASSQDYGRVQETQYF
>TRBV28|TRBJ1-4|many|TRBD1
TGTGCCAGCAGTTTAAGTAGGACAGGGGGTTTGGAACTTAGTGAAAAACTGTTTTTT
CASSLSRTGGLELSEKLFF
>TRBV20-1|TRBJ2-5|many|TRBD2
TGCAGTGCTAGGCTAGCGGTACAAGAGACCCAGTACTTC
CSARLAVQETQYF
>TRBV13|TRBJ1-1|-|-
TGTGCCTGCAGCCCAGTACAGGAGACCACTGAAGCTTTCTTT
CACSPVQETTEAFF
>TRBV3-1|TRBJ1-1|many|-
TGTGCCAGCAGCCTAAGAGGGCAGGGGCTGAACACTGAAGCTTTCTTT
CASSLRGQGLNTEAFF
>TRBV7-3|TRBJ1-6|many|-
TGTGCCAGCAGCCTACTCGGACAGAAGAACTCACCCCTCCACTTT
CASSLLGQKNSPLHF
>TRBV28|TRBJ2-2|few|-
TGTGCCAGCAGTTCCAGAGACGTGGGCACCGGGGAGCTGTTTTTT
CASSSRDVGTGELFF
>TRBV11-2|TRBJ2-2|many|-
TGTGCCAGCAGGCGGCCGGGACTTTATACCGGGGAGCTGTTTTTT
CASRRPGLYTGELFF
>TRBV29-1|TRBJ1-5|many|-
TGCAGCGTTGGGGGAGGCAGCCAGCCCCAGCATTTT
CSVGGGSQPQHF
>TRBV27|TRBJ1-2|many|-
TGTGCCAGCAGTTTATCGGCCCCACGGGGCCTTTATGGCTACACCTTC
CASSLSAPRGLYGYTF